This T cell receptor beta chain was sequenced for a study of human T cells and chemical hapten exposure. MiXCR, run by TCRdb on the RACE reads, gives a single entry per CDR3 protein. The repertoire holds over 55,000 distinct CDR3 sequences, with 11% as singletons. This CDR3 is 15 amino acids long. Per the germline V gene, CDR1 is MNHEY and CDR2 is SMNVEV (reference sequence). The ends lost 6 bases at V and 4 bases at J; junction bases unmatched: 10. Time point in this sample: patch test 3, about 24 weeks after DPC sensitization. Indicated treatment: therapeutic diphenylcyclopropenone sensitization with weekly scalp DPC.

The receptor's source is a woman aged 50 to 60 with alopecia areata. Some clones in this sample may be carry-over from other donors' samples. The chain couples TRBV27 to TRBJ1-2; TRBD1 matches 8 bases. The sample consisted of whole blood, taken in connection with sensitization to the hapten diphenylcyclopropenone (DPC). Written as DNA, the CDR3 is TGTGCCAGCAGGCCGACAGGGGAAATTACCTATGGCTACACCTTC. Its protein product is CASRPTGEITYGYTF.